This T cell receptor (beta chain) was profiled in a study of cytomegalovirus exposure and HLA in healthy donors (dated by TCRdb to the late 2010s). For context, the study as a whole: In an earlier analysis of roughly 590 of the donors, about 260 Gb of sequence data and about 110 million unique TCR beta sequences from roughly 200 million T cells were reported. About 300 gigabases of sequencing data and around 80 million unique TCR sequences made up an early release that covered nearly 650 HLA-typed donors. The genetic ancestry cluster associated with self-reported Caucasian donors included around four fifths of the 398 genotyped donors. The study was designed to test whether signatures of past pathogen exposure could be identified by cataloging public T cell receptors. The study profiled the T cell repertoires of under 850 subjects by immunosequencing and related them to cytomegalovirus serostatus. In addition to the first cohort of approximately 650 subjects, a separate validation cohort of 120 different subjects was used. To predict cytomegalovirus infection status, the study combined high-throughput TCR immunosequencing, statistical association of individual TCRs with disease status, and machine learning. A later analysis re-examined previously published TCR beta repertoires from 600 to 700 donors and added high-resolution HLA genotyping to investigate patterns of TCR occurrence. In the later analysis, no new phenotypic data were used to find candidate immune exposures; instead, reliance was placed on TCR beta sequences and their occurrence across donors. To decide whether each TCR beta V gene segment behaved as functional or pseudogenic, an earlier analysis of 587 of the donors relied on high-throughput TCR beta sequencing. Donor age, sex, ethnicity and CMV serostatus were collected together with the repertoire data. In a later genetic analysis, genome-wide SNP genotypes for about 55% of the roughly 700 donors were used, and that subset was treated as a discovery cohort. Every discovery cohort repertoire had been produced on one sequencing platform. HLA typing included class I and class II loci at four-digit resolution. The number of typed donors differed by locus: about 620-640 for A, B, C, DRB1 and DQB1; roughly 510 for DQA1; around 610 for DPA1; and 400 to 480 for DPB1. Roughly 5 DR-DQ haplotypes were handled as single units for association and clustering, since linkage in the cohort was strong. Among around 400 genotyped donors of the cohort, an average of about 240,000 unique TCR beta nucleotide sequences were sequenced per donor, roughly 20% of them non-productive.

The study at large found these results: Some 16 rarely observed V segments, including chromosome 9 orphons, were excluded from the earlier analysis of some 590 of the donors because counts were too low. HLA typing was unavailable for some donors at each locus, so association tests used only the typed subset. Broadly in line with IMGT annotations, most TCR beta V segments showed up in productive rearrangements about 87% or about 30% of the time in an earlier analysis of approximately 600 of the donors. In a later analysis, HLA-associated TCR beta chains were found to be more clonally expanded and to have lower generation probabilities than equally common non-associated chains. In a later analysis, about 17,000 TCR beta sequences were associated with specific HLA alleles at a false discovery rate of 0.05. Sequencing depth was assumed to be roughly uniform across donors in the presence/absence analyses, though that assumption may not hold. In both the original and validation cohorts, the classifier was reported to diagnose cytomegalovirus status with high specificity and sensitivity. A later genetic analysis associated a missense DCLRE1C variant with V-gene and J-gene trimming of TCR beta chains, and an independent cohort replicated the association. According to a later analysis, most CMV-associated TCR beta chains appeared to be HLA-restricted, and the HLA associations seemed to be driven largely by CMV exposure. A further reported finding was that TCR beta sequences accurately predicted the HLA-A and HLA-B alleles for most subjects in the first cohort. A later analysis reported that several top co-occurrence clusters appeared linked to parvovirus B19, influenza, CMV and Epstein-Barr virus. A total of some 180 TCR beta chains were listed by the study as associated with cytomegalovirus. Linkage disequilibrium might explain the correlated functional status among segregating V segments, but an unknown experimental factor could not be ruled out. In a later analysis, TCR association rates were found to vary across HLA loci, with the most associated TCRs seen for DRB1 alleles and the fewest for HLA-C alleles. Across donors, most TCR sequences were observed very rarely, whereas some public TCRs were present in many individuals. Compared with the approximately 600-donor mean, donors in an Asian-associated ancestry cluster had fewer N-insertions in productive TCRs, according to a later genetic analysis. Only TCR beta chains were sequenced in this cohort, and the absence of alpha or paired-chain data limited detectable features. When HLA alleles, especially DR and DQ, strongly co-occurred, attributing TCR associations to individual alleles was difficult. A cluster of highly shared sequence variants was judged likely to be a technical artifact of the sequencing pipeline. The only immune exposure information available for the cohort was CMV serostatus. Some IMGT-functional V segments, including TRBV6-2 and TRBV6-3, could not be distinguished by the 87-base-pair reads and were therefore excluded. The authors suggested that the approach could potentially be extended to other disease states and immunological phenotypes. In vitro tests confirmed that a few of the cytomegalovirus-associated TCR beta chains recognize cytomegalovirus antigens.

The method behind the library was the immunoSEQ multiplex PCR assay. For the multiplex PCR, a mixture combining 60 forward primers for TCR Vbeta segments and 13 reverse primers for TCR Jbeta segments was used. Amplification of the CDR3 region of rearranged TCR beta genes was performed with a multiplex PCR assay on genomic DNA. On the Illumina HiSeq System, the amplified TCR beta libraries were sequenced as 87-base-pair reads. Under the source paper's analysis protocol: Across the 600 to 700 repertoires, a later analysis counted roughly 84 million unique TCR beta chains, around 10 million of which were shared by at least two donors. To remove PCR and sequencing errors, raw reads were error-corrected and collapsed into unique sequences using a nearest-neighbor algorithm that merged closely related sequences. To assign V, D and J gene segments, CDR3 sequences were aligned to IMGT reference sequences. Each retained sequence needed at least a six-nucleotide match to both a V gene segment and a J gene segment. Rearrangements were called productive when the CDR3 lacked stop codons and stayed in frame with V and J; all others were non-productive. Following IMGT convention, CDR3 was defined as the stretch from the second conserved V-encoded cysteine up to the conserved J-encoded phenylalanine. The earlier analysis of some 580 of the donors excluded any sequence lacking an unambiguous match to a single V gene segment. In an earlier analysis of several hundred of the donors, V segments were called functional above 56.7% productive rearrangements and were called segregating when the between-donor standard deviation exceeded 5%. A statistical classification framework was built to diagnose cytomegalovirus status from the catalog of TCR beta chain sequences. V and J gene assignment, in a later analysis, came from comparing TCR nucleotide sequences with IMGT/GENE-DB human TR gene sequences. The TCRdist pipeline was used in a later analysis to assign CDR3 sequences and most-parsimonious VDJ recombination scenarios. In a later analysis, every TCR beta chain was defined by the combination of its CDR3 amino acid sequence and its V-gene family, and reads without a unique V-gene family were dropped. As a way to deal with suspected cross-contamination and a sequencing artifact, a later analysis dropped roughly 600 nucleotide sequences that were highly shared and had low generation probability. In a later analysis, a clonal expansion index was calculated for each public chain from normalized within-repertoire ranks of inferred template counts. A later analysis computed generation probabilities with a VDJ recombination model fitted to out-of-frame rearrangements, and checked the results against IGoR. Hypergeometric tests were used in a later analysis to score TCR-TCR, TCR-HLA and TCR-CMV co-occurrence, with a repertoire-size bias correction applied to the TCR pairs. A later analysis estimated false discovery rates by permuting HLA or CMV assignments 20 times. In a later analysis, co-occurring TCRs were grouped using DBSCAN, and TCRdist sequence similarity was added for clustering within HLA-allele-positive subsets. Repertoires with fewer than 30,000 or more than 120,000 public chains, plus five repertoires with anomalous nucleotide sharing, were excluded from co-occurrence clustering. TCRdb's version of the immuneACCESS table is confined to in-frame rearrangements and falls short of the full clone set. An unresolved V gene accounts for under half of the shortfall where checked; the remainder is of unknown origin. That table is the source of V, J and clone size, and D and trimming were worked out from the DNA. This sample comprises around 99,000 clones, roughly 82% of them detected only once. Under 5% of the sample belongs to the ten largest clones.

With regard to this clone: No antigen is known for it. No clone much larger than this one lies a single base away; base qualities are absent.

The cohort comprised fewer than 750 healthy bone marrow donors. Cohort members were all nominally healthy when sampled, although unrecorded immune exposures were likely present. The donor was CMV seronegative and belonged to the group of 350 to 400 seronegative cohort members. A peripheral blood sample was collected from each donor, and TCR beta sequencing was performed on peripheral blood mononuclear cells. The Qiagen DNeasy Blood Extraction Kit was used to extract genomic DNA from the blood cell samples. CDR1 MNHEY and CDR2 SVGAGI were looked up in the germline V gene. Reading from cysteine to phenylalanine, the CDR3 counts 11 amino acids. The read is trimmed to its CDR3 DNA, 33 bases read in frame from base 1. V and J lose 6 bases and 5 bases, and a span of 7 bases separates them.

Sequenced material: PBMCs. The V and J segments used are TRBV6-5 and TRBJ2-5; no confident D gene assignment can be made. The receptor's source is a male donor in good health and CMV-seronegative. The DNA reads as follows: TGTGCCAGCAGATACACTGAGACCCAGTACTTC. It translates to CASRYTETQYF.